This passage covers 29 T cell receptor beta chains from one sample sequenced in a study of PD-1 blockade in mismatch repair-deficient tumors. This table comes from immunoSEQ multiplex PCR, and its TCRdb copy is limited to in-frame clones, with some not included. The repertoire has roughly 120,000 clones, roughly 90% of them found once; the top ten carry roughly 10%. The sequencing here drew on peripheral blood, taken about 17 months after starting pembrolizumab. The receptors stem from an adult with mismatch repair-deficient cancer.

This clone showed up just a few times. The rearrangement joins TRBV11-3 to TRBJ2-2; D remains unclear. Trimming left V 0 bases short and J 6 bases short, with 5 bases between. This CDR3 region has 13 residues. From germline, CDR1 is SGHNT and CDR2 YENEEA. CDR3 nucleotides: TGTGCCAGCAGCTTAGATGGGCCCGGGGAGCTGTTTTTT. This sequence encodes CASSLDGPGELFF.

The chain combines TRBV5-4 with TRBJ2-5; possibly TRBD2 for D (6 bases). Germline assignment: CDR1 SGHNT and CDR2 YYREEE (reference sequence). The CDR3 is 16 residues long. Trimming pared 1 base from V and 5 bases from J, leaving 18 bases between. CDR3 amino acids: CASSLSREEGFETQYF. Written as DNA, the CDR3 is TGTGCCAGCAGCTTGAGTCGTGAGGAGGGCTTTGAGACCCAGTACTTC.

The V and J genes are TRBV12-5 and TRBJ2-7; unclear D gene. The CDR3 consists of 15 residues. The V gene lost 2 bases and the J gene lost 0 bases, with 11 bases spanning the gap. Germline CDR1 and CDR2: LGHNT and FRNRAP. The CDR3 DNA is TGTGCTAGTGGTTTGAAGGGCGATAGCTCCTACGAGCAGTACTTC. This codes for CASGLKGDSSYEQYF.

The chain recombines TRBV5-1 with TRBJ2-3; the D gene is possibly TRBD2 (5 bases). The V gene lost 2 bases and the J gene lost 9 bases, with 10 bases spanning the gap. CDR1 and CDR2 (germline): SGHRS, YFSETQ. The CDR3 sequence is 12 residues long. The CDR3 region is CASSFGGGTQYF. The CDR3 DNA sequence: TGCGCCAGCAGCTTTGGAGGTGGAACGCAGTATTTT. Variable domain in full (rest from reference TRBV5-1 and TRBJ2-3): KAGVTQTPRYLIKTRGQQVTLSCSPISGHRSVSWYQQTPGQGLQFLFEYFSETQRNKGNFPGRFSGRQFSNSRSEMNVSTLELGDSALYLCASSFGGGTQYFGPGTRLTVL.

This sequence joins TRBV19 and TRBJ1-4, with TRBD1 as a possible D gene (6 bases). Trimming pared 6 bases from V and 8 bases from J, leaving 19 bases between. CDR3 length: 15 residues. CDR1 and CDR2 (germline): LNHDA, SQIVND (reference sequence). The CDR3 DNA reads TGTGCCAGTAGAGGAGGAACTCAGGGGTTGGAAAAACTGTTTTTT. It specifies CASRGGTQGLEKLFF.

This rearrangement joins TRBV30 to TRBJ2-3; TRBD2 matches at 11 bases. Germline assignment: CDR1 GTSNPN and CDR2 SVGIG (reference sequence). The CDR3 has 15 residues. Trimming cost V 3 bases and J 4 bases; bases outside gene matches: 6. CDR3 residues: CAWSQTSGVADTQYF. In nucleotides, the CDR3 is TGTGCCTGGAGCCAGACTAGCGGGGTTGCAGATACGCAGTATTTT.

This clone was recorded only once. This chain joins TRBV2 and TRBJ2-7; D might be TRBD2 (5 bases). This CDR3 is 16 amino acids long. Trimming took off 7 bases at V and 0 bases at J, with 19 bases between the two ends. Germline V gives CDR1 SNHLY, CDR2 FYNNEI. DNA of the CDR3: TGTGCCAGCAATCGAGGGCGCAGGACGGCCTCCTACGAGCAGTACTTC. This translates into CASNRGRRTASYEQYF.

This chain uses TRBV11-3 with TRBJ1-3, with a tentative D call TRBD1 (5 bases). CDR1 is SGHNT and CDR2 is YENEEA in the germline V gene. The CDR3 is made up of 15 amino acids. The V end was cut by 0 bases, the J end by 3 bases, with 9 bases between. The CDR3 protein is CASSLERGVGNTIYF. The CDR3 DNA reads as TGTGCCAGCAGCTTAGAGAGAGGGGTTGGAAACACCATATATTTT.

The chain is built from TRBV21-1 and TRBJ2-7; TRBD2 is taken as the D call from the table, unchecked against the DNA. TRBV21-1 is labeled a pseudogene. The CDR3 loop spans 16 amino acids. The DNA of the CDR3 is TGTGCCAGCAGCAAAGATAAGCTGACTAGTAGGAACGAGCAGTACTTC. This sequence encodes CASSKDKLTSRNEQYF.

The V and J genes are TRBV27 and TRBJ2-5, with 7 positions matching TRBD1. The J call may be wrong; the DNA end is better matched by TRBJ2-7. Germline CDR1 and CDR2: MNHEY and SMNVEV (reference sequence). There are 14 residues in the CDR3. The CDR3 reads CASSLYRDSYEQYF. The CDR3 nucleotides are TGTGCCAGCAGTTTATACCGGGACAGCTACGAGCAGTACTTC.

The chain uses TRBV27 and TRBJ2-2; D uncertain. The CDR3 spans 14 residues. V was cut by 2 bases and J by 4 bases, with 8 bases left in between. Per germline, CDR1 MNHEY and CDR2 SMNVEV (reference sequence). Here the CDR3 reads CASSLAALTGELFF. DNA of the CDR3: TGTGCCAGCAGTTTAGCTGCCCTCACCGGGGAGCTGTTTTTT.

This clone was picked up a small number of times. The chain's CDR3 is CASSPRDYSNQPQHF. CDR3 nucleotide sequence: TGTGCCAGCTCACCAAGGGACTATAGCAATCAGCCCCAGCATTTT. The chain is built from TRBV18 and TRBJ1-5; a weak D match, TRBD1 (5 bases). CDR3 length: 15 residues. V gave up 2 bases and J gave up 0 bases, with 8 bases separating them. In germline, CDR1 is KGHSH, CDR2 LQKENI.

V usage is TRBV4-1 and J usage is TRBJ2-7, with a tentative D call TRBD1 (5 bases). This CDR3 is built from 15 residues. Per germline, CDR1 MGHRA and CDR2 YSYEKL. Trimming removed 1 base at V and 2 bases at J, with 12 bases between. The CDR3 bases are TGCGCCAGCAGCCAAGTCAGGGAAGGAACCTACGAGCAGTACTTC. Protein sequence: CASSQVREGTYEQYF.

The J gene is TRBJ2-3, the V gene TRBV5-1, with unresolved D. The V gene lost 0 bases and the J gene lost 4 bases, with 3 bases spanning the gap. The CDR3 runs 12 residues. Germline CDR1 and CDR2: SGHRS and YFSETQ. The CDR3 DNA follows: TGCGCCAGCAGCTTGGTCCCAGATACGCAGTATTTT. Its translation: CASSLVPDTQYF.

This clone has more than one count but fewer than ten. The chain has TRBV5-6 and TRBJ2-7; D is tentatively TRBD1 or TRBD2 (5 bases each). Per germline, CDR1 SGHDT and CDR2 YYEEEE. CDR3 length: 15 residues. Deletions cut 0 bases from V and 7 bases from J, with 17 bases between. The CDR3 loop reads CASSLGAGAGWEQYF. DNA of the CDR3: TGTGCCAGCAGCTTGGGAGCCGGGGCCGGATGGGAGCAGTACTTC.

The chain employs TRBV25-1 and TRBJ2-1; 14 bases match TRBD2. The V gene end was trimmed by 5 bases and the J gene end by 7 bases; junction bases not matched to a gene: 13. The germline CDR1 and CDR2 sequences are MGHDK and SYGVNS. The CDR3 length is 18 residues. CDR3 sequence reads: CASSTLPGLAGVGNEQFF. The CDR3 DNA reads as TGTGCCAGCAGTACCTTACCGGGACTAGCGGGAGTGGGGAATGAGCAGTTCTTC.

This rearrangement joins TRBV4-1 to TRBJ2-2; 9 bases are shared with TRBD2. The CDR3 sequence is 17 residues long. Looked up from germline, CDR1 is MGHRA and CDR2 is YSYEKL. V lost 2 bases to trimming and J lost 5 bases; unmatched junction nucleotides: 9. The CDR3 nucleotides are TGCGCCAGCAGCCAAAAGATTAGCGGGGGATGGACCGGGGAGCTGTTTTTT. It is translated as CASSQKISGGWTGELFF.

This clone was counted between two and nine times. This specimen includes other DNA sequences encoding the same CDR3. This chain joins TRBV7-9 and TRBJ2-7; D is unclear. Trimming stripped 3 bases from V and 0 bases from J, with 6 bases between. The CDR3 is 13 amino acids. In germline, CDR1 is SEHNR, CDR2 FQNEAQ (reference sequence). In DNA form, the CDR3 reads TGTGCCAGCAGCTTGGCCGGCTCCTACGAGCAGTACTTC. The encoded protein is CASSLAGSYEQYF.

This clone is a singleton in its sample. V gene TRBV4-1 combines with J gene TRBJ2-7; no reliable D call. The CDR3 is made up of 14 amino acids. The V and J ends lost 1 base and 0 bases respectively, with 7 bases between them. CDR1 is MGHRA, CDR2 YSYEKL, per germline. The CDR3 sequence: CASSQGSASYEQYF. The DNA for the CDR3 is TGCGCCAGCAGCCAAGGTAGTGCCTCCTACGAGCAGTACTTC.

The chain joins TRBV27 to TRBJ2-7; D possibly corresponds to TRBD2 (7 bases). Germline CDR1 MNHEY, CDR2 SMNVEV (reference sequence). Trimming took off 6 bases at V and 7 bases at J, with 16 bases between the two ends. The CDR3 contains 13 residues. The CDR3 region has the DNA TGTGCCAGCAGGTTGGGGGGGGCGCAAGAGCAGTACTTC. This sequence encodes CASRLGGAQEQYF.

The chain combines TRBV4-1 with TRBJ2-1, with D perhaps matching TRBD2 (6 bases). The CDR3 has 15 amino acids. CDR1 and CDR2 from the germline V gene are MGHRA and YSYEKL. Trimming pared 0 bases from V and 3 bases from J, leaving 9 bases between. The CDR3 loop is CASSQEGAGYNEQFF. The CDR3 DNA sequence: TGCGCCAGCAGCCAAGAGGGAGCGGGCTACAATGAGCAGTTCTTC.

This chain joins TRBV7-9 and TRBJ2-1; no clear D gene. CDR1 SEHNR and CDR2 FQNEAQ come from the germline V gene (reference sequence). CDR3 length: 13 amino acids. Deletions cut 5 bases from V and 5 bases from J, with 10 bases between. The CDR3 spells CASSQGRDNEQFF. The CDR3 bases are TGTGCCAGCAGCCAAGGACGAGACAATGAGCAGTTCTTC.

The chain is built from TRBV28 and TRBJ2-7; 9 bases map to TRBD1. The V gene end was trimmed by 6 bases and the J gene end by 3 bases; junction bases not matched to a gene: 6. The CDR3 contains 14 residues. Germline lookup yields CDR1 MDHEN and CDR2 SYDVKM. The CDR3 nucleotides are TGTGCCAGCAGCTTCCCGGGACAGGGCTACGAGCAGTACTTC. Amino acids: CASSFPGQGYEQYF.

This clone was counted a single time. The chain couples TRBV19 to TRBJ2-3; the D is unclear. Trimming removed 5 bases at V and 0 bases at J, with 9 bases between. Per germline, CDR1 LNHDA and CDR2 SQIVND (reference sequence). The CDR3 runs 14 residues. The CDR3 nucleotides are TGTGCCAGTAGTCCATTCCGCAGCACAGATACGCAGTATTTT. Amino acids: CASSPFRSTDTQYF.

Only one count was recorded for this clone. Since a much larger clone is just one base distant, this may be a read error. This chain links TRBV6-5 with TRBJ2-1, with TRBD2 identical over 14 bases. V gave up 2 bases and J gave up 6 bases; unmatched junction bases: 0. Germline loops: CDR1 MNHEY, CDR2 SVGAGI. This CDR3 is 15 amino acids long. The DNA for the CDR3 is TGTGCCAGCAGTTACGGGACTAGCGGGAGCAATGAGCAGTTCTTC. Amino acids: CASSYGTSGSNEQFF.

The chain couples TRBV4-1 to TRBJ2-7, with 8 positions matching TRBD2. Germline V gene data show CDR1 as MGHRA and CDR2 as YSYEKL. V lost 0 bases to trimming and J lost 4 bases; unmatched junction nucleotides: 5. CDR3 size: 15 residues. The CDR3 nucleotides read TGCGCCAGCAGCCAAGAAAAGCGGGAGAATTACGAGCAGTACTTC. This gives the protein CASSQEKRENYEQYF.

This clone has just one count. This chain uses TRBV6-1 with TRBJ2-2; 10 nucleotides line up with TRBD2. In germline, CDR1 is MNHNS, CDR2 SASEGT. This CDR3 contains 16 residues. V dropped 3 bases and J dropped 6; count of bases not matched to a gene: 7. CDR3 in amino acids: CASSEVLAGVPGELFF. For the CDR3, the DNA is TGTGCCAGCAGTGAGGTTCTAGCGGGAGTTCCCGGGGAGCTGTTTTTT.

V gene TRBV30 combines with J gene TRBJ1-2; D call uncertain. Deletions cut 2 bases from V and 2 bases from J, with 6 bases between. There are 12 residues in the CDR3. Looked up from germline, CDR1 is GTSNPN and CDR2 is SVGIG (reference sequence). The CDR3 DNA reads as TGTGCCTGGAGTTCTCAGAACTATGGCTACACCTTC. Translation: CAWSSQNYGYTF.

The chain carries TRBV5-1 and TRBJ2-2; 12 nucleotides align to TRBD1. V lost 4 bases, J lost 5 bases, and 18 bases stayed unmatched. The germline V gene encodes CDR1 SGHRS and CDR2 YFSETQ. The CDR3 consists of 20 residues. CDR3 sequence: CASSPGPGQGARRKTGELFF. The CDR3 coding sequence is TGCGCCAGCAGCCCGGGGCCGGGACAGGGGGCGCGAAGGAAGACCGGGGAGCTGTTTTTT.